This T cell receptor beta chain was sequenced in a study of CD8+CD57+ T cells in acquired aplastic anemia. Study background: The study obtained an average of about 3.4 ug of DNA from sorted CD4+ and CD8+ cells. General study results and limits: There were roughly 28 CD8+ CDR3 sequences that occurred in both patients and controls.

Profiling that covered TCR beta VDJ and CDR3 relied on genomic DNA as its template. A single record per CDR3 protein comes from TCRdb applying MiXCR to the reads. This table has roughly 150,000 distinct CDR3 sequences, roughly 43% appearing once. Patients sequenced had flow cytometry evidence of CD8+CD57+ cell expansion. No therapy had been given to the patients at the time of blood sampling. Germline-derived CDR1 and CDR2 are MNHEY and SVGAGI. The CDR3 has 15 amino acids. V lost 2 bases to trimming and J lost 11 bases; unmatched junction nucleotides: 9. A word on this clonotype: Its antigen is not identified.

The sequenced sample consisted of sorted CD4+, CD8+, or CD8+CD57+ T cells (not recorded which) from PBMCs. This TCR was sampled from a human donor with aplastic anemia. This sequence joins TRBV6-5 and TRBJ1-6; 7 bases match TRBD1. As DNA, the CDR3 is TGTGCCAGCAGTTACGTCCTACAGGGGCTGACACCCCTCCACTTT. Translation: CASSYVLQGLTPLHF.